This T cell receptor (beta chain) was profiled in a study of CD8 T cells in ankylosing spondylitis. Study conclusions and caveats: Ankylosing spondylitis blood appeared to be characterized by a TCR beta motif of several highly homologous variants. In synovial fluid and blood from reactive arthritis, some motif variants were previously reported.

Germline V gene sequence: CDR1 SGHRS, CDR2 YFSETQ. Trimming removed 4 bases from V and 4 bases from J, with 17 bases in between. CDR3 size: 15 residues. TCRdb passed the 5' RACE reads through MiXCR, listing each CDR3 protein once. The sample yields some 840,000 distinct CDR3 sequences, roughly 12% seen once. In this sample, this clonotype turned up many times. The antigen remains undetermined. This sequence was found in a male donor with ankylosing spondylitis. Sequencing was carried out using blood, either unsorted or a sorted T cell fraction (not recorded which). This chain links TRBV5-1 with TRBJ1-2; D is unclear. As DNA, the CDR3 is TGCGCCAGCAGCGTGGGAGCTGGAAGCAGCTATGGCTACACCTTC. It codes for CASSVGAGSSYGYTF.